The 12 T cell receptor beta chains in this list originate from one sample, sequenced in a study of shared clonotypes between healthy human individuals. Sequencing used immunoSEQ multiplex PCR; TCRdb keeps in-frame clones, though not all of them. In the table there are roughly 2.5 million clones, 85% to 95% of which are singletons. Sequenced: naive CD4+ T cells sorted from blood. Subset in this sample: CD45RA+ positively selected. The receptors originated from a man aged 18 to 35 in good health.

The genes are TRBV4-1 and TRBJ2-2, with TRBD2 matching 12 bases. With 1 base clipped from V and 6 bases from J, the junction kept 6 bases outside the gene matches. The germline V gene encodes CDR1 MGHRA and CDR2 YSYEKL. The CDR3 extends over 17 amino acids. The CDR3 loop reads CASSQGPSSGRAGELFF. The CDR3 nucleotides are TGCGCCAGCAGCCAAGGACCCTCTAGCGGGAGGGCCGGGGAGCTGTTTTTT.

V usage is TRBV28 and J usage is TRBJ1-2, with TRBD1 as a possible D gene (5 bases). V dropped 7 bases and J dropped 3 bases, with 9 bases sitting between them. This CDR3 has 12 residues. Germline V lookup: CDR1 MDHEN, CDR2 SYDVKM. The CDR3 sequence is CASIGDYYGYTF. The CDR3 nucleotides read TGTGCCAGCATCGGGGACTACTATGGCTACACCTTC.

This clone was observed once. The rearrangement joins TRBV19 to TRBJ2-3, with 7 bases fitting TRBD2. The CDR3 loop spans 15 amino acids. With 1 base clipped from V and 7 bases from J, the junction kept 8 bases outside the gene matches. Germline CDR1 reads LNHDA; CDR2 reads SQIVND (reference sequence). The CDR3 loop reads CASSIGGGGVNTQYF. CDR3 DNA sequence: TGTGCCAGTAGTATAGGTGGGGGGGGAGTTAATACGCAGTATTTT.

J is TRBJ2-2 and V is TRBV7-2; 9 bases match TRBD1. Germline-derived CDR1 and CDR2 are SGHTA and FQGNSA. V dropped 5 bases and J dropped 6; count of bases not matched to a gene: 4. The CDR3 is 14 amino acids. The DNA of the CDR3 is TGTGCCAGCAGCCCGCGACAGGGGGCCGGGGAGCTGTTTTTT. Its translation is CASSPRQGAGELFF.

This chain uses TRBV19 with TRBJ2-7; D is possibly TRBD1 (6 bases). V dropped 4 bases and J dropped 0 bases, with 10 bases sitting between them. CDR3 size: 14 residues. Germline V CDR1 and CDR2: LNHDA, SQIVND (reference sequence). The CDR3 region has the DNA TGTGCCAGTAGTAACAGGGTCAACTCCTACGAGCAGTACTTC. It yields the protein CASSNRVNSYEQYF.

This clone was recorded once. CDR3 nucleotide sequence: TGTGCCAGCAGCCCCAGGGGGTCGCCTATCTACGAGCAGTACTTC. Protein sequence: CASSPRGSPIYEQYF. The chain links TRBV7-2 to TRBJ2-7, with TRBD1 matching over 7 bases. The CDR3 is made up of 15 amino acids. J lost 3 bases, V lost 5 bases, and 10 bases had no gene match. Germline-derived CDR1 and CDR2 are SGHTA and FQGNSA.

The chain is built from TRBV29-1 and TRBJ1-4; 8 bases line up with TRBD1. The CDR3 spans 13 residues. Per the germline V gene, CDR1 is SQVTM and CDR2 is ANQGSEA. The trim removed 7 bases at V and 3 bases at J, leaving 4 bases unmatched. The CDR3 DNA reads TGCAGCGCTGGACAGGGACCTAATGAAAAACTGTTTTTT. Translating gives CSAGQGPNEKLFF.

CDR3 residues: CASSLGTGLTYEQYF. For the CDR3, the DNA is TGCGCCAGCAGCCTAGGGACAGGGTTAACCTACGAGCAGTACTTC. The chain uses TRBV5-1 and TRBJ2-7; the match to TRBD1 covers 9 bases. The germline CDR1 and CDR2 sequences are SGHRS and YFSETQ. The CDR3 length is 15 residues. J gave up 2 bases and V 4 bases, and 7 bases lay outside the gene matches.

This chain connects TRBV6-1 to TRBJ1-2; possible D gene TRBD1, 5 bases. The CDR3 loop spans 15 amino acids. Germline values: CDR1 MNHNS, CDR2 SASEGT. Between the trimmed V and J ends, which lost 4 bases and 5 bases, there was a span of 17 bases. CDR3 sequence (DNA): TGTGCCAGCAGTGTTGGCTCGGTCAGGGTGTATGGCTACACCTTC. It translates to CASSVGSVRVYGYTF.

This clone was seen just once. V and J are TRBV5-1 and TRBJ2-5; possible D gene TRBD1, 5 bases. Trimming removed 0 bases from V and 5 bases from J, with 14 bases in between. The CDR3 spans 15 residues. Germline loops: CDR1 SGHRS, CDR2 YFSETQ. Here the CDR3 reads CASSLEGAQGETQYF. In DNA, the CDR3 is TGCGCCAGCAGCTTGGAAGGGGCCCAAGGGGAGACCCAGTACTTC.

For this clone: The sample contains more than one DNA sequence encoding this CDR3. This rearrangement joins TRBV2 to TRBJ2-1; D is undetermined. The CDR3 is made up of 11 amino acids. Germline values: CDR1 SNHLY, CDR2 FYNNEI. The V end was cut by 7 bases, the J end by 2 bases, with 3 bases between. CDR3 sequence (DNA): TGTGCCAGCACCACCTACAATGAGCAGTTCTTC. Its protein is CASTTYNEQFF. Variable domain in full (rest from reference TRBV2 and TRBJ2-1): EPEVTQTPSHQVTQMGQEVILRCVPISNHLYFYWYRQILGQKVEFLVSFYNNEISEKSEIFDDQFSVERPDGSNFTLKIRSTKLEDSAMYFCASTTYNEQFFGPGTRLTVL.

V is TRBV25-1 and J is TRBJ1-1; perhaps TRBD1 as D (6 bases). V lost 6 bases and J lost 4, with 15 bases in between. Germline V gene data show CDR1 as MGHDK and CDR2 as SYGVNS. This CDR3 spans 14 amino acids. CDR3 coding DNA: TGTGCCAGCAGATGGGGGGGCTTGGCCACTGAAGCTTTCTTT. Translation: CASRWGGLATEAFF.